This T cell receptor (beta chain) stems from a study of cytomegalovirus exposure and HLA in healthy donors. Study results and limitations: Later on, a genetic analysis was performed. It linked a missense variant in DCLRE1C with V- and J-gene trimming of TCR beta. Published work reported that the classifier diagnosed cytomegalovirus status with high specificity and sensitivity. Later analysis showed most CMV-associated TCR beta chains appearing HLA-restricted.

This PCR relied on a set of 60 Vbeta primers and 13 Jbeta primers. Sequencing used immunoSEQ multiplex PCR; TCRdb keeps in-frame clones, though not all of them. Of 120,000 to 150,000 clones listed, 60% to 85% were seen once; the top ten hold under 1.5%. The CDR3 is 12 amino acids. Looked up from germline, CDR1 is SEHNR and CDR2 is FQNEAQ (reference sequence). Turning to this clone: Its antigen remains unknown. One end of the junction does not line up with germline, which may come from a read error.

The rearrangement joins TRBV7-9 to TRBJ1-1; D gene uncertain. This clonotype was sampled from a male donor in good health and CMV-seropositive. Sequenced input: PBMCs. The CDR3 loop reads CSSRSNPAEAFF. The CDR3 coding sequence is TGTTCCAGCAGATCTAACCCCGCTGAAGCTTTCTTT.